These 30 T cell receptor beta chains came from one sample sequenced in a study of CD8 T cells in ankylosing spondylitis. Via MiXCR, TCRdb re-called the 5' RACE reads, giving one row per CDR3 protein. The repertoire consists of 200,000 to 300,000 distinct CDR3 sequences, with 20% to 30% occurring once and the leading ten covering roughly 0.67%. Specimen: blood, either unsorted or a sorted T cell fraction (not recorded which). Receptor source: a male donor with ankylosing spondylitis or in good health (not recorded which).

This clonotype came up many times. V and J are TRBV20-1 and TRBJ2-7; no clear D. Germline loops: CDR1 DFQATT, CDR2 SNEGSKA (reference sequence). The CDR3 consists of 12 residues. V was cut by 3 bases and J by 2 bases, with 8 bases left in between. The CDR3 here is CSASRPPYEQYF. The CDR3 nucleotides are TGCAGTGCTAGCCGACCTCCCTACGAGCAGTACTTC.

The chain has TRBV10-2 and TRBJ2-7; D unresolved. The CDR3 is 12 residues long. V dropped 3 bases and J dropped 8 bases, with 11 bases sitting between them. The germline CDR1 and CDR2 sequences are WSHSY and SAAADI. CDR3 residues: CASSEGAEKQYF. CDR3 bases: TGCGCCAGCAGTGAAGGAGCAGAAAAGCAGTACTTC.

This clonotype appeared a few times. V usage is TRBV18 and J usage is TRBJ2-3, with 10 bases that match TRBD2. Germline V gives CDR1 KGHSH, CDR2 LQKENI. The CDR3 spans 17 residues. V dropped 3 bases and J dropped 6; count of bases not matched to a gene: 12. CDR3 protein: CASSPGPPAGGLDTQYF. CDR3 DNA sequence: TGTGCCAGCTCACCTGGTCCCCCAGCGGGGGGGCTTGATACGCAGTATTTT.

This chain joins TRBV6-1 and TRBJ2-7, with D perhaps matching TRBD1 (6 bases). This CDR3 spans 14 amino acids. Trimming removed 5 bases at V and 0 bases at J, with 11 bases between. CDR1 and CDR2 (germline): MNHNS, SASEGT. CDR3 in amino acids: CASSRDTISYEQYF. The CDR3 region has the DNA TGTGCCAGCAGTAGGGACACCATCTCCTACGAGCAGTACTTC.

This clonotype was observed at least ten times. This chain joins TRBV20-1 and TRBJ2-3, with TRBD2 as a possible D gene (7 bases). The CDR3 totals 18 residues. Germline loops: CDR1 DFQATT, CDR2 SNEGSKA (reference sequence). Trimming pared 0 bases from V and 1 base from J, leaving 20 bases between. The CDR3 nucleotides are TGCAGTGCTAGAGATCTCTCGGCGGGGGCGCGAGGCACAGATACGCAGTATTTT. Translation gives CSARDLSAGARGTDTQYF.

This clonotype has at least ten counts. The CDR3 loop is CASSFTWGGNTEAFF. The DNA of the CDR3 is TGTGCCAGCAGCTTTACTTGGGGGGGAAACACTGAAGCTTTCTTT. The rearrangement joins TRBV11-2 to TRBJ1-1; TRBD1 is a possible D gene (5 bases). V lost 3 bases, J lost 2 bases, and 13 bases lay in between. Germline V lookup: CDR1 SGHAT, CDR2 FQNNGV. The CDR3 consists of 15 residues.

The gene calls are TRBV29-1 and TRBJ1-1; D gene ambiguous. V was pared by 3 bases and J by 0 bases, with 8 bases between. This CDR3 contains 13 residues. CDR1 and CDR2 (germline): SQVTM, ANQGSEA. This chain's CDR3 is CSVERAMNTEAFF. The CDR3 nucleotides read TGCAGCGTTGAGAGAGCAATGAACACTGAAGCTTTCTTT.

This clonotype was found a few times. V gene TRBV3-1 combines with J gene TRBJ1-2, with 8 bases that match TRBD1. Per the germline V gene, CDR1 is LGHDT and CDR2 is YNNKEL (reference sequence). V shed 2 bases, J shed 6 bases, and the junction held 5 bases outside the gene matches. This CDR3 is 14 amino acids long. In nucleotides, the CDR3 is TGTGCCAGCAGCCAAACCAGGGGGCAGGATGGCTACACCTTC. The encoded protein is CASSQTRGQDGYTF. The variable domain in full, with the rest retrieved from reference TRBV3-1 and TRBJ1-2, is DTAVSQTPKYLVTQMGNDKSIKCEQNLGHDTMYWYKQDSKKFLKIMFSYNNKELIINETVPNRFSPKSPDKAHLNLHINSLELGDSAVYFCASSQTRGQDGYTFGSGTRLTVV.

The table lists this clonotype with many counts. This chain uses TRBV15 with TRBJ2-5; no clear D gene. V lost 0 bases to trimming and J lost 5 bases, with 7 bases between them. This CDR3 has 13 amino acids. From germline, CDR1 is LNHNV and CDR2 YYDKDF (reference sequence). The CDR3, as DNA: TGTGCCACCAGCAGAGATGGACGGGAGACCCAGTACTTC. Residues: CATSRDGRETQYF.

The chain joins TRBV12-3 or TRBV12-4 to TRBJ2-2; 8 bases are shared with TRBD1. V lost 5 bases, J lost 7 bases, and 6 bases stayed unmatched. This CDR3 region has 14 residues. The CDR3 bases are TGTGCCAGCAGTATGACAGGGGCGGACGGGGAGCTGTTTTTT. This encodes CASSMTGADGELFF.

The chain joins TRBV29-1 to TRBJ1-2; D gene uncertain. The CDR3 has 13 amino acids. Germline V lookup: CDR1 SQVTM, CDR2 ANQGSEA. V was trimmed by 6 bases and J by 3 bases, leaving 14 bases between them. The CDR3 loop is CSVGSVLDYGYTF. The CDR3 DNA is TGCAGCGTGGGGTCGGTACTGGACTATGGCTACACCTTC.

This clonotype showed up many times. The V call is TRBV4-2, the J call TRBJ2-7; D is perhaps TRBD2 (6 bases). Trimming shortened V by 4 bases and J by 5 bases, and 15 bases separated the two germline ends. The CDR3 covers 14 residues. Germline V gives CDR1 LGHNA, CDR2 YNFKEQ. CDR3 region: CASSPLGERDEQYF. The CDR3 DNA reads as TGTGCCAGCAGCCCCCTGGGAGAGCGGGACGAGCAGTACTTC.

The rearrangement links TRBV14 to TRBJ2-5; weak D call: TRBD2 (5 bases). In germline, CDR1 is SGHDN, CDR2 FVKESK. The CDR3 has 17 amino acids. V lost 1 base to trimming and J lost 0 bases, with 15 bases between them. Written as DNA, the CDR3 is TGTGCCAGCAGCCAAGGATGGACTCCGACGTACCAAGAGACCCAGTACTTC. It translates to CASSQGWTPTYQETQYF.

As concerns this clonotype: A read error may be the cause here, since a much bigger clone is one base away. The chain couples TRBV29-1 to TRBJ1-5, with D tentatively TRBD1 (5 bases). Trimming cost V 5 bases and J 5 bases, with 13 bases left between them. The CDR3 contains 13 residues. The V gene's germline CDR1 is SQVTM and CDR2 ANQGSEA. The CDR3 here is CSVLIGADQPQHF. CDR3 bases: TGCAGCGTTCTTATAGGGGCGGATCAGCCCCAGCATTTT.

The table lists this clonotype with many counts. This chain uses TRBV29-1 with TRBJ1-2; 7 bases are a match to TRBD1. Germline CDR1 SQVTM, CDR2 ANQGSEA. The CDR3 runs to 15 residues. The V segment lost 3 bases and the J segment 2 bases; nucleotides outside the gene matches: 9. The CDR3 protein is CSVESTGKTNYGYTF. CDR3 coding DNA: TGCAGCGTTGAGTCGACAGGGAAAACAAACTATGGCTACACCTTC.

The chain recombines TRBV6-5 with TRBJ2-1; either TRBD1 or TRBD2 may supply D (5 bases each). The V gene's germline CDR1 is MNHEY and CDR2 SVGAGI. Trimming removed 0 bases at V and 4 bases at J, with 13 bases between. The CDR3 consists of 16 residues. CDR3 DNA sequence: TGTGCCAGCAGTTACTCGACCCAGGGACGGTACAATGAGCAGTTCTTC. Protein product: CASSYSTQGRYNEQFF.

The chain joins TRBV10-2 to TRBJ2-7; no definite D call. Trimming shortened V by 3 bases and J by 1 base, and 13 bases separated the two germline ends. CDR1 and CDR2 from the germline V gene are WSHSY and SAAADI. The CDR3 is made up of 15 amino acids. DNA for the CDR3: TGCGCCAGCAGTGAATACGGCAGGTTATCCTACGAGCAGTACTTC. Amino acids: CASSEYGRLSYEQYF.

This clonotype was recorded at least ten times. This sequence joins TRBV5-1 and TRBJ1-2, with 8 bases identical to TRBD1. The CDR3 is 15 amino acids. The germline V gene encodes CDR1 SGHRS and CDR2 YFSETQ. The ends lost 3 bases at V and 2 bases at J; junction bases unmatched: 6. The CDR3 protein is CASSSPGQANYGYTF. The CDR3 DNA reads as TGCGCCAGCAGCTCCCCGGGACAGGCCAACTATGGCTACACCTTC.

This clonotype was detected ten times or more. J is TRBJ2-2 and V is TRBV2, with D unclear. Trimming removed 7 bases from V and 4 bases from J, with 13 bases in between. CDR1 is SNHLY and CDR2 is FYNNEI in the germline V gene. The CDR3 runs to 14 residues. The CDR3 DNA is TGTGCCAGCACTCCTAGTGAGTTCACCGGGGAGCTGTTTTTT. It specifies CASTPSEFTGELFF.

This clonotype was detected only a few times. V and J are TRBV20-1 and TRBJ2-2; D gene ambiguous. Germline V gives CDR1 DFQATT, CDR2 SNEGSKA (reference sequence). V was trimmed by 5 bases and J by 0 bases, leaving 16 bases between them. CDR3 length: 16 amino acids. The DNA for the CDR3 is TGCAGTGCTCGGGCCGATTTATTTTCGAACACCGGGGAGCTGTTTTTT. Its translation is CSARADLFSNTGELFF.

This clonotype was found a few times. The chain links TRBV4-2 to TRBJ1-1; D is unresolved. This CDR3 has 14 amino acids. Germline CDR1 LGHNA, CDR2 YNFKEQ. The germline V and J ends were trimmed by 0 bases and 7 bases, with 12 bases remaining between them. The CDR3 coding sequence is TGTGCCAGCAGCCAAGATCGGGCACACCTTGAAGCTTTCTTT. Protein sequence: CASSQDRAHLEAFF.

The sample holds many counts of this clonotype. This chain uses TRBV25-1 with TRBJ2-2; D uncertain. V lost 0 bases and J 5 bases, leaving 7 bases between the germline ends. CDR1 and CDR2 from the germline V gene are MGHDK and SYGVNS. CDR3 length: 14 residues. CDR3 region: CASSEYQVTGELFF. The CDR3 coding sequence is TGTGCCAGCAGTGAATACCAGGTTACCGGGGAGCTGTTTTTT.

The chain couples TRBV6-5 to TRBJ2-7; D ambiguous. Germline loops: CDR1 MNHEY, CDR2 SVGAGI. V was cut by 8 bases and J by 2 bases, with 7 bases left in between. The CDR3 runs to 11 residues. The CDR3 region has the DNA TGTGCCAGCGGAAACACCTACGAGCAGTACTTC. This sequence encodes CASGNTYEQYF.

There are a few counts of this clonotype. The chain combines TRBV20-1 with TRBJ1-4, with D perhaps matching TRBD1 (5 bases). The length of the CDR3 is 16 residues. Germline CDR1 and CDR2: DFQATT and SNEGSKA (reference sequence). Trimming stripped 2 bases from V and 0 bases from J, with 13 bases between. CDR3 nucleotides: TGCAGTGCTAGAATTGGGACGGCTGCAACTAATGAAAAACTGTTTTTT. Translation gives CSARIGTAATNEKLFF.

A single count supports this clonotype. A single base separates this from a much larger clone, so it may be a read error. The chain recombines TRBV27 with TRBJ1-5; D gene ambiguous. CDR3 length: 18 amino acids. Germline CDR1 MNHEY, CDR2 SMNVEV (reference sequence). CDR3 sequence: CACSLISPFAGSNQPQHF. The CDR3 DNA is TGTGCCTGCAGTTTAATTTCCCCGTTTGCCGGGAGCAATCAGCCCCAGCATTTT.

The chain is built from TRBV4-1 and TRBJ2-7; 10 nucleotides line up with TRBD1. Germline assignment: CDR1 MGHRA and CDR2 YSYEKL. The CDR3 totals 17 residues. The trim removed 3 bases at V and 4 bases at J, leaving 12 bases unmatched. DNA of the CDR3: TGCGCCAGCAGCCACGTCCTAAGGGACAGGGGCAATTACGAGCAGTACTTC. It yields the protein CASSHVLRDRGNYEQYF.

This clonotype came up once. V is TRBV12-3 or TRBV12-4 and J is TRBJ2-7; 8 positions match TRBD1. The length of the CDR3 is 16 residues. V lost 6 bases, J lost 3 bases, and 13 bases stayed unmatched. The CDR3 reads CASSSQSHRGVYEQYF. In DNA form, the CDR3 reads TGTGCCAGCAGCTCGCAGTCCCACAGGGGGGTCTACGAGCAGTACTTC.

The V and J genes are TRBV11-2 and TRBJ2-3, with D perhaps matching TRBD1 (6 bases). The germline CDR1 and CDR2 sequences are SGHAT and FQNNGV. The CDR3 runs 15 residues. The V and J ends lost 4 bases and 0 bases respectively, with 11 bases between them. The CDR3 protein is CASSSRTDSTDTQYF. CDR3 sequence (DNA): TGTGCCAGCAGCTCTAGGACAGACAGCACAGATACGCAGTATTTT. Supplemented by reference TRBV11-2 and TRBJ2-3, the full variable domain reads EAGVAQSPRYKIIEKRQSVAFWCNPISGHATLYWYQQILGQGPKLLIQFQNNGVVDDSQLPKDRFSAERLKGVDSTLKIQPAKLEDSAVYLCASSSRTDSTDTQYFGPGTRLTVL.

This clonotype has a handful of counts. The CDR3 reads CASSPQGTGGTEAFF. The CDR3, as DNA: TGTGCCAGCTCACCACAGGGGACAGGGGGAACTGAAGCTTTCTTT. The chain combines TRBV18 with TRBJ1-1, with TRBD1 matching over 11 bases. CDR3 length equals 15 residues. Losses at the gene ends were 1 base for V and 5 bases for J; bases not matched to a gene: 3. Germline CDR1 is KGHSH and CDR2 is LQKENI.

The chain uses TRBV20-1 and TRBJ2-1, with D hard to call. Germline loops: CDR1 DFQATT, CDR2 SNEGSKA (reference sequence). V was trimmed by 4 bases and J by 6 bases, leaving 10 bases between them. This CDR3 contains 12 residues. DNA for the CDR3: TGCAGTGCTATAGCCCCCCCCAATGAGCAGTTCTTC. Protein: CSAIAPPNEQFF.